These 14 T cell receptor beta chains were sequenced from one sample in a study of T cells in localized non-small cell lung cancer (dated by TCRdb to the early 2020s). The method behind the library was the immunoSEQ multiplex PCR assay. Not all clones reach the TCRdb copy of this immuneACCESS table, which keeps in-frame sequences only. Checked studies attribute under half of the gap to unresolved V genes and leave the rest unexplained. In all, the sample holds fewer than 15,000 clones, and 65% to 85% of those were seen once. Around 4% of the sample rests with the top ten. The sequences come from peripheral blood, collected before any cancer treatment. The source of these receptors is a female donor aged 60 or older with stage I squamous cell lung carcinoma.

The gene calls are TRBV19 and TRBJ2-5; D may be TRBD2 (5 bases). CDR3 length equals 13 residues. V was pared by 5 bases and J by 5 bases, with 12 bases between. Per germline, CDR1 LNHDA and CDR2 SQIVND (reference sequence). CDR3 in DNA: TGTGCCAGTAGTTTAATGAGAGGGGAGACCCAGTACTTC. Amino acid sequence: CASSLMRGETQYF.

This rearrangement joins TRBV19 to TRBJ2-1; TRBD1 aligns across 9 bases. The CDR3 extends over 15 amino acids. J gave up 4 bases and V 6 bases, and 7 bases lay outside the gene matches. Germline V lookup: CDR1 LNHDA, CDR2 SQIVND (reference sequence). Here the CDR3 DNA reads TGTGCCAGTAGCGCCGGGACAGGGTTTTACAATGAGCAGTTCTTC. It translates to CASSAGTGFYNEQFF.

The chain links TRBV11-3 to TRBJ2-1; 8 positions agree with TRBD2. There are 14 residues in the CDR3. Germline V gene lookup returns CDR1 SGHNT and CDR2 YENEEA. Trimming at V came to 7 bases and at J to 4 bases, leaving 6 bases not matched to a gene. The CDR3 spells CASTSPSGYNEQFF. The CDR3 region has the DNA TGTGCCAGCACCAGTCCTAGCGGGTACAATGAGCAGTTCTTC.

The rearrangement joins TRBV18 to TRBJ1-2; D is ambiguous. CDR1 and CDR2 (germline): KGHSH, LQKENI. The CDR3 contains 13 residues. The germline V and J ends were trimmed by 3 bases and 2 bases, with 7 bases remaining between them. The CDR3, as DNA: TGTGCCAGCTCACCGACCCTCAACTATGGCTACACCTTC. Encoded protein: CASSPTLNYGYTF.

The rearrangement links TRBV19 to TRBJ2-1; D gene uncertain. The germline V and J ends were trimmed by 7 bases and 0 bases, with 7 bases remaining between them. This CDR3 region has 13 residues. Germline lookup yields CDR1 LNHDA and CDR2 SQIVND (reference sequence). The CDR3 region is CASNPSSYNEQFF. CDR3 nucleotide sequence: TGTGCCAGTAATCCCAGCTCCTACAATGAGCAGTTCTTC.

The chain carries TRBV19 and TRBJ1-5, with D possibly matching TRBD1 (5 bases). This CDR3 spans 15 amino acids. The V end lost 6 bases, the J end lost 0 bases, and 12 bases lay between the germline ends. Germline V gives CDR1 LNHDA, CDR2 SQIVND (reference sequence). CDR3 coding DNA: TGTGCCAGTAGGCCCACAGGACATAGCAATCAGCCCCAGCATTTT. Protein sequence: CASRPTGHSNQPQHF.

A single count supports this clone. V and J are TRBV18 and TRBJ1-1; possible D gene TRBD1, 6 bases. Trimming took 2 bases from V and 3 from J, leaving 13 bases between them. From germline, CDR1 is KGHSH and CDR2 LQKENI. The CDR3 runs 15 residues. The CDR3 here is CASSPRRQADTEAFF. The DNA of the CDR3 is TGTGCCAGCTCACCAAGGCGACAGGCGGACACTGAAGCTTTCTTT.

The rearrangement joins TRBV18 to TRBJ1-1, with 8 nucleotides matching TRBD1. The V segment lost 4 bases and the J segment 10 bases; nucleotides outside the gene matches: 2. Per germline, CDR1 KGHSH and CDR2 LQKENI. The CDR3 contains 11 residues. The CDR3 sequence is CASSRGQVAFF. The CDR3 bases are TGTGCCAGCTCACGGGGACAGGTAGCTTTCTTT.

The J gene is TRBJ2-1, the V gene TRBV19, with D hard to call. CDR1 and CDR2 (germline): LNHDA, SQIVND (reference sequence). This CDR3 spans 16 amino acids. The V gene lost 2 bases and the J gene lost 0 bases, with 11 bases spanning the gap. Here the CDR3 reads CASSIQSPSSYNEQFF. The CDR3 DNA reads TGTGCCAGTAGTATACAATCACCCAGCTCCTACAATGAGCAGTTCTTC.

The rearrangement uses TRBV5-1 and TRBJ1-2; 9 bases align to TRBD1. The V segment lost 6 bases and the J segment 7 bases; nucleotides outside the gene matches: 13. The CDR3 totals 15 residues. The germline CDR1 and CDR2 sequences are SGHRS and YFSETQ. The CDR3 DNA is TGCGCCAGCACGCCCGGGGGAACAGGGGGCGCTGGCTACACCTTC. Translating it yields CASTPGGTGGAGYTF.

The rearrangement joins TRBV18 to TRBJ1-3; tentative D call: TRBD1 (5 bases). Trimming took off 6 bases at V and 0 bases at J, with 15 bases between the two ends. This CDR3 region has 16 residues. Germline CDR1 and CDR2: KGHSH and LQKENI. The CDR3 is CASSAGTGISGNTIYF. The CDR3 DNA reads as TGTGCCAGCTCGGCCGGGACGGGTATCTCTGGAAACACCATATATTTT.

The V gene is TRBV29-1, the J gene TRBJ1-2; D remains ambiguous. V lost 4 bases, J lost 6 bases, and 9 bases lay in between. CDR3 length equals 11 residues. Germline CDR1 SQVTM, CDR2 ANQGSEA. The CDR3 DNA follows: TGCAGCGTTGTGGTAGGGAATGGCTACACCTTC. Translated: CSVVVGNGYTF.

The V call is TRBV5-1, the J call TRBJ1-1; 8 bases are shared with TRBD1. The CDR3 totals 14 residues. Germline V lookup: CDR1 SGHRS, CDR2 YFSETQ. Losses at the gene ends were 3 bases for V and 0 bases for J; bases not matched to a gene: 1. The CDR3 DNA sequence: TGCGCCAGCAGCTGGACAGGGATGAACACTGAAGCTTTCTTT. Its protein product is CASSWTGMNTEAFF. Combining the CDR3 with reference TRBV5-1 and TRBJ1-1 gives the whole variable domain KAGVTQTPRYLIKTRGQQVTLSCSPISGHRSVSWYQQTPGQGLQFLFEYFSETQRNKGNFPGRFSGRQFSNSRSEMNVSTLELGDSALYLCASSWTGMNTEAFFGQGTRLTVV.

V and J are TRBV29-1 and TRBJ2-3, with TRBD2 identical over 12 bases. Germline V gene data show CDR1 as SQVTM and CDR2 as ANQGSEA. V lost 4 bases, J lost 5 bases, and 10 bases stayed unmatched. The CDR3 runs to 16 residues. This chain's CDR3 is CSVARASGGAGDTQYF. The DNA of the CDR3 is TGCAGCGTTGCTCGGGCTAGCGGGGGGGCAGGAGATACGCAGTATTTT.